Listed here are 5 T cell receptor beta chains from one sample, sequenced in a study of molecular identifiers for immune sequencing clone quantification. Via MiXCR, TCRdb re-called the PCR reads, giving one row per CDR3 protein. The sample holds under 600,000 distinct CDR3 sequences; around a fifth are singletons and the top ten take more than 0.8%. Sequencing was carried out using naive CD8+ T cells from blood, with Jurkat cell RNA spiked in. The subset here: FACS-sorted CD8+CD4-CCR7+CD45RA+ naive T cells. These receptors came from a human donor in good health. Some libraries in this study had Jurkat cell RNA spiked in.

This clonotype has a count of ten or more. This chain uses TRBV30 with TRBJ2-7; 12 nucleotides match TRBD2. Trimming at V came to 1 base and at J to 0 bases, leaving 4 bases not matched to a gene. The CDR3 loop spans 16 amino acids. Germline loops: CDR1 GTSNPN, CDR2 SVGIG (reference sequence). CDR3 sequence (DNA): TGTGCCTGGAGTGCCGGACTAGCGGGGTTCTCCTACGAGCAGTACTTC. Protein product: CAWSAGLAGFSYEQYF.

V and J are TRBV6-5 and TRBJ2-1; 8 bases are shared with TRBD1. Trimming removed 2 bases from V and 4 bases from J; junction bases left unmatched: 7. The CDR3 is 16 residues long. CDR1 is MNHEY and CDR2 is SVGAGI in the germline V gene. The CDR3, as DNA: TGTGCCAGCAGTTACCCGGACCGGACAGGGTACAATGAGCAGTTCTTC. It is translated as CASSYPDRTGYNEQFF.

In this sample, this clonotype turned up many times. DNA for the CDR3: TGTGCCAGCAGTCCAGGACGAGGGACCTACGAGCAGTACTTC. The encoded protein is CASSPGRGTYEQYF. This chain connects TRBV28 to TRBJ2-7; D possibly corresponds to TRBD2 (5 bases). This CDR3 has 14 amino acids. The germline V gene has CDR1 MDHEN and CDR2 SYDVKM. V was cut by 5 bases and J by 2 bases, with 13 bases left in between. Drawing the rest from reference TRBV28 and TRBJ2-7, the complete variable domain is DVKVTQSSRYLVKRTGEKVFLECVQDMDHENMFWYRQDPGLGLRLIYFSYDVKMKEKGDIPEGYSVSREKKERFSLILESASTNQTSMYLCASSPGRGTYEQYFGPGTRLTVT.

This chain joins TRBV2 and TRBJ2-7; tentative D call: TRBD2 (6 bases). The CDR3 loop spans 15 amino acids. V was pared by 7 bases and J by 2 bases, with 18 bases between. Germline V gene sequence: CDR1 SNHLY, CDR2 FYNNEI. Here the CDR3 reads CASKWTGTDTYEQYF. CDR3 DNA sequence: TGTGCCAGCAAATGGACCGGGACTGATACCTACGAGCAGTACTTC.

The chain links TRBV20-1 to TRBJ2-7; 12 nucleotides line up with TRBD2. Germline CDR1 DFQATT, CDR2 SNEGSKA (reference sequence). The CDR3 sequence is 15 residues long. The J segment lost 2 bases and the V segment lost 5 bases, leaving 7 bases of the junction unmatched. CDR3 residues: CSAPGTSGPTYEQYF. CDR3 DNA sequence: TGCAGTGCTCCTGGGACTAGCGGGCCTACCTACGAGCAGTACTTC.